The 24 T cell receptor beta chains reported below all come from one sample, sequenced in a study of cytomegalovirus exposure and HLA in healthy donors. In the PCR, 60 Vbeta and 13 Jbeta primers were used. Sequencing used immunoSEQ multiplex PCR; TCRdb keeps in-frame clones, though not all of them. The sample lists about 100,000 clones, 77% occurring once. The sample comprised PBMCs. All receptors come from a male donor in good health and CMV-seronegative.

The rearrangement links TRBV15 to TRBJ2-1, with D possibly TRBD2 on 6 matching bases. The CDR3 runs 14 residues. Germline V gene data show CDR1 as LNHNV and CDR2 as YYDKDF (reference sequence). With 5 bases removed from V and 1 base from J, the gap between germline ends came to 9 bases. The CDR3 spells CATSSGTSYNEQFF. In DNA, the CDR3 is TGTGCCACCAGCTCTGGGACTTCCTACAATGAGCAGTTCTTC.

This chain's CDR3 is CASSPPNEQYF. The CDR3 nucleotides read TGTGCCAGCAGCCCCCCCAACGAGCAGTACTTC. J is TRBJ2-7 and V is TRBV7-3, with D unresolved. Germline CDR1 SGHTA, CDR2 FQGTGA. The V end lost 5 bases, the J end lost 5 bases, and 7 bases lay between the germline ends. This CDR3 contains 11 residues.

The chain combines TRBV5-1 with TRBJ1-4, with a weak D call TRBD1 (5 bases). V was trimmed by 3 bases and J by 3 bases, leaving 9 bases between them. Germline V gene lookup returns CDR1 SGHRS and CDR2 YFSETQ. CDR3 length equals 14 residues. CDR3 protein: CASSSQASNEKLFF. The CDR3 DNA reads as TGCGCCAGCAGCTCACAGGCCTCTAATGAAAAACTGTTTTTT.

V is TRBV10-3 and J is TRBJ1-5; a weak D match, TRBD1 (6 bases). Germline V gives CDR1 ENHRY, CDR2 SYGVKD. CDR3 size: 14 residues. Trimming took 3 bases from V and 4 from J, leaving 10 bases between them. In nucleotides, the CDR3 is TGTGCCATCAGTGAAACAGGGCTAAATCAGCCCCAGCATTTT. It yields the protein CAISETGLNQPQHF.

With respect to this clone: The same CDR3 also results from other DNA sequences found in this sample. The chain recombines TRBV12-5 with TRBJ2-3, with a possible D match to TRBD2 (6 bases). CDR3 length: 17 amino acids. With 0 bases removed from V and 0 bases from J, the gap between germline ends came to 13 bases. Germline V CDR1 and CDR2: LGHNT, FRNRAP. The CDR3 sequence: CASGLVRPGTSTDTQYF. The CDR3 DNA follows: TGTGCTAGTGGTTTGGTAAGACCCGGGACTAGCACAGATACGCAGTATTTT.

The chain links TRBV23-1 to TRBJ2-5, with D possibly TRBD2 on 6 matching bases. Near its end, the DNA agrees better with TRBJ2-7, so the J call may be wrong. TRBV23-1 is an open reading frame, and its role is uncertain. The CDR3 covers 15 residues. The CDR3 is CASSLTSLIVYEQYF. CDR3 bases: TGCGCCAGCAGTCTAACTAGCCTAATTGTGTACGAGCAGTACTTC.

J is TRBJ2-1 and V is TRBV27; TRBD2 agrees at 9 bases. CDR1 MNHEY and CDR2 SMNVEV come from the germline V gene (reference sequence). Trimming at V came to 6 bases and at J to 6 bases, leaving 12 bases not matched to a gene. CDR3 length: 16 amino acids. CDR3 sequence: CASSQNSGSLVNEQFF. The CDR3 DNA reads as TGTGCCAGCAGCCAGAATAGCGGGAGTCTGGTCAATGAGCAGTTCTTC.

The gene calls are TRBV10-2 and TRBJ1-5; 7 positions match TRBD1. CDR3 length equals 12 residues. Germline lookup yields CDR1 WSHSY and CDR2 SAAADI. J lost 16 bases, V lost 6 bases, and 12 bases had no gene match. The CDR3 bases are TGCGCCAGCAGATCAGGGGGTCCTCTTTTACATTTT. Amino acids: CASRSGGPLLHF.

The chain employs TRBV28 and TRBJ2-2, with 7 positions matching TRBD2. The CDR3 is made up of 16 amino acids. J gave up 1 base and V 7 bases, and 9 bases lay outside the gene matches. The V gene's germline CDR1 is MDHEN and CDR2 SYDVKM. The CDR3 coding sequence is TGTGCCAGCACCCCTCGGGCTAGCGGGAACACCGGGGAGCTGTTTTTT. Translation: CASTPRASGNTGELFF. The full variable domain, rest sourced from reference TRBV28 and TRBJ2-2, is DVKVTQSSRYLVKRTGEKVFLECVQDMDHENMFWYRQDPGLGLRLIYFSYDVKMKEKGDIPEGYSVSREKKERFSLILESASTNQTSMYLCASTPRASGNTGELFFGEGSRLTVL.

The chain links TRBV7-2 to TRBJ1-3; 7 positions agree with TRBD1. The V gene end was trimmed by 5 bases and the J gene end by 2 bases; junction bases not matched to a gene: 6. The germline V gene encodes CDR1 SGHTA and CDR2 FQGNSA. This CDR3 spans 15 amino acids. This CDR3 reads CASSPTGFPGNTIYF. In DNA, the CDR3 is TGTGCCAGCAGCCCGACAGGGTTTCCTGGAAACACCATATATTTT.

The sample holds a few counts of this clone. J is TRBJ2-7 and V is TRBV5-1, with TRBD1 matching 10 bases. Germline CDR1 SGHRS, CDR2 YFSETQ. After removal of 2 bases from V and 7 bases from J, the junction contained 6 bases not matched to a gene. This CDR3 is built from 14 residues. CDR3 amino acids: CASSFRQGAQEQYF. Written as DNA, the CDR3 is TGCGCCAGCAGCTTCCGACAGGGGGCTCAAGAGCAGTACTTC.

V is TRBV27 and J is TRBJ2-2; TRBD1 aligns across 8 bases. The CDR3 extends over 15 amino acids. The ends lost 6 bases at V and 1 base at J; junction bases unmatched: 4. Germline V CDR1 and CDR2: MNHEY, SMNVEV (reference sequence). This CDR3 reads CASRGTGLNTGELFF. CDR3 in DNA: TGTGCCAGCAGAGGGACAGGCCTGAACACCGGGGAGCTGTTTTTT.

This rearrangement joins TRBV25-1 to TRBJ2-7; TRBD1 is a possible D gene (5 bases). The CDR3 has 11 residues. Germline values: CDR1 MGHDK, CDR2 SYGVNS. The CDR3 DNA sequence: TGTGCGACAGCAAATCCGGGCGAGCAGTACTTC. Encoded protein: CATANPGEQYF.

V and J are TRBV11-2 and TRBJ2-2, with a tentative D call TRBD2 (5 bases). The CDR3 runs to 15 residues. Germline V gene lookup returns CDR1 SGHAT and CDR2 FQNNGV. Trimming removed 0 bases from V and 4 bases from J, with 9 bases in between. The CDR3 here is CASSLDFLATGELFF. The CDR3 region has the DNA TGTGCCAGCAGCTTAGATTTCCTAGCCACCGGGGAGCTGTTTTTT.

The V gene is TRBV5-6, the J gene TRBJ2-1; TRBD1 is a possible D gene (7 bases). Germline V gene data show CDR1 as SGHDT and CDR2 as YYEEEE. V dropped 4 bases and J dropped 12 bases, with 20 bases sitting between them. The CDR3 runs 14 residues. The CDR3 region is CASSTQGGTGTQFF. The CDR3, as DNA: TGTGCCAGCAGCACCCAGGGGGGAACAGGTACGCAGTTCTTC.

This chain connects TRBV5-1 to TRBJ2-3; 8 nucleotides match TRBD1. V lost 0 bases and J lost 1; bases outside the gene matches: 1. The CDR3 runs 15 residues. The germline V gene encodes CDR1 SGHRS and CDR2 YFSETQ. In DNA, the CDR3 is TGCGCCAGCAGCTTGGAGGGACAGGGCACAGATACGCAGTATTTT. Translated: CASSLEGQGTDTQYF.

The rearrangement joins TRBV5-1 to TRBJ2-7, with 8 bases identical to TRBD2. The germline V gene has CDR1 SGHRS and CDR2 YFSETQ. With 0 bases clipped from V and 2 bases from J, the junction kept 4 bases outside the gene matches. This CDR3 is 15 amino acids long. The CDR3 here is CASSLETGGPYEQYF. CDR3 in DNA: TGCGCCAGCAGCTTGGAAACGGGAGGGCCCTACGAGCAGTACTTC.

V is TRBV6-1 and J is TRBJ2-5; tentative D call: TRBD2 (5 bases). This CDR3 is built from 14 residues. The V end was cut by 0 bases, the J end by 4 bases, with 9 bases between. Looked up from germline, CDR1 is MNHNS and CDR2 is SASEGT. CDR3 sequence reads: CASSEAASRETQYF. CDR3 in DNA: TGTGCCAGCAGTGAAGCGGCTAGCCGAGAGACCCAGTACTTC.

This clone was seen only a few times. The V gene is TRBV10-3, the J gene TRBJ1-2, with TRBD1 as a possible D gene (6 bases). The CDR3 is made up of 16 amino acids. CDR1 is ENHRY, CDR2 SYGVKD, per germline. V lost 3 bases, J lost 0 bases, and 14 bases lay in between. CDR3 in DNA: TGTGCCATCAGTGATACAGGGATATTCTCTAACTATGGCTACACCTTC. This translates into CAISDTGIFSNYGYTF.

This clone was observed a handful of times. The gene calls are TRBV13 and TRBJ1-2, with 7 nucleotides matching TRBD1. The trim removed 2 bases at V and 8 bases at J, leaving 11 bases unmatched. Per the germline V gene, CDR1 is PRHDT and CDR2 is FYEKMQ (reference sequence). The length of the CDR3 is 15 residues. The CDR3, as DNA: TGTGCCAGCAGCTTACGACAGGGAACTTGGGGGGGCTACACCTTC. The encoded protein is CASSLRQGTWGGYTF. Full variable domain (rest looked up from reference TRBV13 and TRBJ1-2): AAGVIQSPRHLIKEKRETATLKCYPIPRHDTVYWYQQGPGQDPQFLISFYEKMQSDKGSIPDRFSAQQFSDYHSELNMSSLELGDSALYFCASSLRQGTWGGYTFGSGTRLTVV.

This clone was seen ten or more times. The rearrangement uses TRBV6-4 and TRBJ2-6, with 11 bases fitting TRBD1. CDR1 is MRHNA, CDR2 SNTAGT, per germline. Trimming at V came to 2 bases and at J to 0 bases, leaving 0 bases not matched to a gene. The CDR3 totals 17 residues. The CDR3 DNA reads as TGTGCCAGCAGTGACGGGACAGGGGGCTCTGGGGCCAACGTCCTGACTTTC. It codes for CASSDGTGGSGANVLTF.

V is TRBV5-1 and J is TRBJ2-5; D may be TRBD2 (6 bases). V gave up 3 bases and J gave up 2 bases, with 8 bases separating them. Germline loops: CDR1 SGHRS, CDR2 YFSETQ. This CDR3 has 13 residues. The CDR3 DNA is TGCGCCAGCAGCTCGGGGGTTCAAGAGACCCAGTACTTC. Translating gives CASSSGVQETQYF.

The gene calls are TRBV7-8 and TRBJ2-5, with 7 bases identical to TRBD2. Near its end, the DNA agrees better with TRBJ2-7, so the J call may be wrong. The germline CDR1 and CDR2 sequences are SGHVS and FQNEAQ. This CDR3 comprises 16 residues. CDR3 DNA: TGTGCCAGCAGCTTAGTGTTTAGCGGGCGCTCCTACGAGCAGTACTTC. Amino acid sequence: CASSLVFSGRSYEQYF.

The chain uses TRBV7-9 and TRBJ1-5; D is undetermined. Per germline, CDR1 SEHNR and CDR2 FQNEAQ (reference sequence). V gave up 5 bases and J gave up 5 bases, with 10 bases separating them. The CDR3 contains 13 residues. This CDR3 is CASSPNRDQPQHF. The CDR3 coding sequence is TGTGCCAGCAGCCCAAACCGAGATCAGCCCCAGCATTTT.